These 9 T cell receptor beta chains were all obtained from the same sample, sequenced in a study of shared clonotypes between healthy human individuals. Sequencing used immunoSEQ multiplex PCR; TCRdb keeps in-frame clones, though not all of them. The repertoire holds over 1.5 million clones, nearly 99% seen once, with about 0.42% in the top ten. The material sequenced was naive CD4+ T cells sorted from blood. Subset denoted: CD45RA+ positively selected. These receptors all come from a man aged 25 to 40 in good health.

This rearrangement joins TRBV5-1 to TRBJ2-2, with 7 bases identical to TRBD2. The V and J ends lost 3 bases and 0 bases, in that order; junction bases with no gene match: 5. There are 16 residues in the CDR3. The germline V gene has CDR1 SGHRS and CDR2 YFSETQ. DNA for the CDR3: TGCGCCAGCAGCTACCTAGCGGAGCCGAACACCGGGGAGCTGTTTTTT. Amino acids: CASSYLAEPNTGELFF. The variable domain in full, with the rest retrieved from reference TRBV5-1 and TRBJ2-2, is KAGVTQTPRYLIKTRGQQVTLSCSPISGHRSVSWYQQTPGQGLQFLFEYFSETQRNKGNFPGRFSGRQFSNSRSEMNVSTLELGDSALYLCASSYLAEPNTGELFFGEGSRLTVL.

V is TRBV7-9 and J is TRBJ2-7; the D gene is possibly TRBD2 (5 bases). The CDR3 is made up of 14 amino acids. V was trimmed by 4 bases and J by 0 bases, leaving 10 bases between them. Germline CDR1 is SEHNR and CDR2 is FQNEAQ (reference sequence). The CDR3 region has the DNA TGTGCCAGCAGCTCGCGGGCAGACTCCTACGAGCAGTACTTC. Translated, it gives CASSSRADSYEQYF. The whole variable domain, filled in from reference TRBV7-9 and TRBJ2-7, reads DTGVSQNPRHKITKRGQNVTFRCDPISEHNRLYWYRQTLGQGPEFLTYFQNEAQLEKSRLLSDRFSAERPKGSFSTLEIQRTEQGDSAMYLCASSSRADSYEQYFGPGTRLTVT.

V gene TRBV7-9 combines with J gene TRBJ2-1; 13 bases align to TRBD2. CDR3 length equals 14 residues. Per the germline V gene, CDR1 is SEHNR and CDR2 is FQNEAQ (reference sequence). V gave up 4 bases and J gave up 15 bases; unmatched junction bases: 9. The CDR3 loop reads CASSYRLAGGQPFF. The CDR3 region has the DNA TGTGCCAGCAGCTATAGACTAGCGGGAGGCCAGCCGTTCTTC.

The chain carries TRBV14 and TRBJ2-7; 8 bases are shared with TRBD1. V shed 4 bases, J shed 5 bases, and the junction held 13 bases outside the gene matches. The CDR3 consists of 16 residues. Per the germline V gene, CDR1 is SGHDN and CDR2 is FVKESK. The CDR3 region is CASSRPPRGRVNEQYF. In nucleotides, the CDR3 is TGTGCCAGCAGCCGCCCCCCCAGGGGGCGGGTGAACGAGCAGTACTTC.

Details on this clone: Other DNA sequences in the same sample also yield this CDR3. The V and J genes are TRBV5-1 and TRBJ2-2; no clear D gene. This CDR3 comprises 13 residues. The ends were cut back, 0 bases at V and 7 bases at J, with 7 bases in the middle. Per germline, CDR1 SGHRS and CDR2 YFSETQ. The CDR3 DNA is TGCGCCAGCAGCTTGGGGGCGGACGGGGAGCTGTTTTTT. Amino acids: CASSLGADGELFF.

The gene calls are TRBV30 and TRBJ2-7, with unresolved D. V shed 5 bases and J shed 7 bases, with 18 bases lying between them. CDR1 is GTSNPN, CDR2 SVGIG, per germline (reference sequence). This CDR3 spans 13 amino acids. The CDR3 DNA sequence: TGTGCCTGGGGGATCTTGCCCTCTGGGGAGCAGTACTTC. It is translated as CAWGILPSGEQYF. The complete variable domain, with remaining parts taken from reference TRBV30 and TRBJ2-7, reads SQTIHQWPATLVQPVGSPLSLECTVEGTSNPNLYWYRQAAGRGLQLLFYSVGIGQISSEVPQNLSASRPQDRQFILSSKKLLLSDSGFYLCAWGILPSGEQYFGPGTRLTVT.

The table lists this clone with a count of one. This chain uses TRBV5-1 with TRBJ2-7; no clear D. Trimming pared 0 bases from V and 3 bases from J, leaving 13 bases between. This CDR3 has 15 amino acids. Germline loops: CDR1 SGHRS, CDR2 YFSETQ. The CDR3, as DNA: TGCGCCAGCAGCTTGGTACCCGAAGTCCTCTACGAGCAGTACTTC. This gives the protein CASSLVPEVLYEQYF. The whole variable domain, remainder taken from reference TRBV5-1 and TRBJ2-7, is KAGVTQTPRYLIKTRGQQVTLSCSPISGHRSVSWYQQTPGQGLQFLFEYFSETQRNKGNFPGRFSGRQFSNSRSEMNVSTLELGDSALYLCASSLVPEVLYEQYFGPGTRLTVT.

The chain uses TRBV10-2 and TRBJ1-4; weak D call: TRBD1 (5 bases). From germline, CDR1 is WSHSY and CDR2 SAAADI. Deletions cut 7 bases from V and 11 bases from J, with 14 bases between. The CDR3 spans 12 residues. CDR3 protein: CASTSRQGKLFF. The CDR3 DNA reads as TGCGCCAGCACAAGTCGGCAGGGCAAACTGTTTTTT.

The chain carries TRBV28 and TRBJ2-1; D is unresolved. The CDR3 contains 15 residues. V was pared by 4 bases and J by 2 bases, with 12 bases between. CDR1 is MDHEN, CDR2 SYDVKM, per germline. For the CDR3, the DNA is TGTGCCAGCAGTTCGTCGGGTGGAGCCTACAATGAGCAGTTCTTC. Protein sequence: CASSSSGGAYNEQFF.